These 15 T cell receptor beta chains came from one sample sequenced in a study of blood T cell repertoires in COVID-19. Repertoires were generated with immunoSEQ multiplex PCR, while TCRdb's copy carries only in-frame clones and drops some. Among about 280,000 clones, approximately 80% were seen once, and the ten largest hold about 5%. Sequencing was done on a sample of PBMCs or T cells enriched from blood (not recorded which). These receptors were obtained from a man aged 35 to 55 who had been exposed to COVID-19.

The genes are TRBV2 and TRBJ2-2; TRBD1 aligns across 9 bases. Germline lookup yields CDR1 SNHLY and CDR2 FYNNEI. The CDR3 covers 13 residues. With V trimmed by 4 bases and J by 6 bases, 0 bases remained unmatched. This CDR3 is CASSGQGAGELFF. CDR3 bases: TGTGCCAGCAGTGGACAGGGGGCCGGGGAGCTGTTTTTT.

The table lists this clone with a few counts. The chain couples TRBV2 to TRBJ1-1, with 8 nucleotides matching TRBD1. In germline, CDR1 is SNHLY, CDR2 FYNNEI. V shed 7 bases, J shed 5 bases, and the junction held 12 bases outside the gene matches. The CDR3 contains 15 residues. The CDR3 DNA is TGTGCCAGCATTGCGGGTGGACAGGGAGGTACTGAAGCTTTCTTT. This translates into CASIAGGQGGTEAFF.

The genes are TRBV11-3 and TRBJ2-7, with a weak D call TRBD1 (6 bases). Per the germline V gene, CDR1 is SGHNT and CDR2 is YENEEA. The CDR3 length is 15 residues. V lost 0 bases and J 3 bases, leaving 12 bases between the germline ends. The CDR3 region has the DNA TGTGCCAGCAGCTTAGAGTTCAGGGGTCGCTACGAGCAGTACTTC. It specifies CASSLEFRGRYEQYF.

This rearrangement joins TRBV11-3 to TRBJ2-6, with D unclear. This CDR3 is 17 amino acids long. Germline CDR1 is SGHNT and CDR2 is YENEEA. The V end lost 1 base, the J end lost 0 bases, and 10 bases lay between the germline ends. The CDR3: CASSLVYGFSGANVLTF. The CDR3, as DNA: TGTGCCAGCAGCTTAGTTTATGGCTTCTCTGGGGCCAACGTCCTGACTTTC.

The gene calls are TRBV3-1 (or the pseudogene TRBV3-2) and TRBJ2-3; TRBD2 agrees at 12 bases. The V and J ends lost 3 bases and 5 bases, in that order; junction bases with no gene match: 6. CDR3 length: 16 residues. CDR1 is LGHDT and CDR2 is YNNKEL in the germline V gene (reference sequence). CDR3 sequence: CASSHRLAGVGDTQYF. The CDR3 DNA reads as TGTGCCAGCAGCCATAGACTAGCGGGAGTTGGAGATACGCAGTATTTT.

This chain joins TRBV27 and TRBJ2-3; maybe TRBD2 (6 bases). Germline V gives CDR1 MNHEY, CDR2 SMNVEV (reference sequence). This CDR3 region has 14 residues. V lost 6 bases and J 2 bases, leaving 12 bases between the germline ends. The DNA for the CDR3 is TGTGCCAGCAGCTTGGAGGGCCCCACAGATACGCAGTATTTT. Its translation: CASSLEGPTDTQYF.

This clone appeared once. The rearrangement uses TRBV6-1 and TRBJ2-6, with D unresolved. There are 13 residues in the CDR3. Trimming took off 3 bases at V and 3 bases at J, with 3 bases between the two ends. Germline lookup yields CDR1 MNHNS and CDR2 SASEGT. CDR3 coding DNA: TGTGCCAGCAGTGAGAGTGGGGCCAACGTCCTGACTTTC. Protein: CASSESGANVLTF.

The CDR3 DNA reads as TGTGCCAGCAATACCTATCCTAATAGCAATCAGCCCCAGCATTTT. It codes for CASNTYPNSNQPQHF. The rearrangement joins TRBV6-5 to TRBJ1-5; D is unresolved. V gave up 7 bases and J gave up 0 bases, with 13 bases separating them. Germline CDR1 MNHEY, CDR2 SVGAGI. There are 15 residues in the CDR3.

This sequence joins TRBV14 and TRBJ1-6; unclear D gene. Germline-derived CDR1 and CDR2 are SGHDN and FVKESK. The CDR3 is 14 residues long. Trimming pared 4 bases from V and 7 bases from J, leaving 11 bases between. The CDR3 nucleotides read TGTGCCAGCAGCCGTCTGGGCGGGAATTCACCCCTCCACTTT. Its protein is CASSRLGGNSPLHF. The full variable domain, with the rest looked up from reference TRBV14 and TRBJ1-6, is EAGVTQFPSHSVIEKGQTVTLRCDPISGHDNLYWYRRVMGKEIKFLLHFVKESKQDESGMPNNRFLAERTGGTYSTLKVQPAELEDSGVYFCASSRLGGNSPLHFGNGTRLTVT.

This rearrangement joins TRBV7-9 to TRBJ2-3; D not resolved. The germline CDR1 and CDR2 sequences are SEHNR and FQNEAQ (reference sequence). This CDR3 spans 16 amino acids. V was trimmed by 0 bases and J by 2 bases, leaving 12 bases between them. The CDR3 nucleotides read TGTGCCAGCAGCTTAGCATACATGTGGTCCACAGATACGCAGTATTTT. It specifies CASSLAYMWSTDTQYF.

The chain has TRBV6-1 and TRBJ1-5, with D possibly matching TRBD1 (5 bases). V shed 0 bases and J shed 1 base, with 10 bases lying between them. The germline gives CDR1 MNHNS, CDR2 SASEGT. The CDR3 sequence is 16 residues long. Here the CDR3 reads CASSEAQGLSNQPQHF. In DNA, the CDR3 is TGTGCCAGCAGTGAAGCGCAGGGTTTGAGCAATCAGCCCCAGCATTTT.

The V gene is TRBV7-2, the J gene TRBJ1-2; 8 bases match TRBD1. CDR3 length equals 15 residues. V gave up 1 base and J gave up 4 bases; unmatched junction bases: 5. Germline assignment: CDR1 SGHTA and CDR2 FQGNSA. As DNA, the CDR3 is TGTGCCAGCAGCTTAGACACAGGGGGGGGCTATGGCTACACCTTC. Translating gives CASSLDTGGGYGYTF.

The chain couples TRBV2 to TRBJ2-7; a weak D match, TRBD2 (7 bases). There are 15 residues in the CDR3. The germline gives CDR1 SNHLY, CDR2 FYNNEI. The V and J ends lost 2 bases and 3 bases respectively, with 14 bases between them. The CDR3 region has the DNA TGTGCCAGCAGTGAAAGGGGGGGTTTAATCTACGAGCAGTACTTC. Encoded protein: CASSERGGLIYEQYF.

The CDR3 here is CASSYGTANQPQHF. CDR3 DNA sequence: TGTGCCAGCAGTTACGGGACAGCTAATCAGCCCCAGCATTTT. V usage is TRBV6-5 and J usage is TRBJ1-5; the match to TRBD1 covers 7 bases. The J segment lost 4 bases and the V segment lost 2 bases, leaving 2 bases of the junction unmatched. This CDR3 is 14 amino acids long. Germline CDR1 MNHEY, CDR2 SVGAGI.

This sequence joins TRBV2 and TRBJ1-4, with 7 nucleotides matching TRBD1. V was clipped by 8 bases and J by 8 bases; unmatched bases: 5. The germline V gene has CDR1 SNHLY and CDR2 FYNNEI. This CDR3 has 12 residues. CDR3 loop: CASDRVREKLFF. CDR3 DNA: TGTGCCAGCGACAGGGTACGCGAAAAACTGTTTTTT.